This T cell receptor (beta chain) was captured by sequencing in a study of blood T cell repertoires in COVID-19. Profiling relied on immunoSEQ multiplex PCR, and the TCRdb table lists in-frame clones only, not all of them. The sample comprises over 110,000 clones, around 80% of which are singletons, and approximately 3.6% rests with the top ten. CDR1 MNHEY and CDR2 SMNVEV come from the germline V gene (reference sequence). This CDR3 spans 15 amino acids. The V and J ends lost 3 bases and 7 bases, in that order; junction bases with no gene match: 12. The origin of this receptor is a man aged 60 to 69 with acute or convalescent COVID-19. The specimen was peripheral blood. The chain carries TRBV27 and TRBJ2-7; 7 bases match TRBD2. CDR3 nucleotide sequence: TGTGCCAGCAGTTTCTCGGGAGGCTGTTCAGGGGAGCAGTACTTC. Translating it yields CASSFSGGCSGEQYF.